This T cell receptor beta chain was obtained from a study of T cell responses to AZD1222 COVID-19 vaccine (dated by TCRdb to the early 2020s). For context, the study as a whole: A total of roughly 240 trial participants underwent TCR sequencing, of whom about 200 received two doses of AZD1222 and about 25 received two doses of the MenACWY control vaccine. Enrollment into the trials was organized by age into subgroups of 18-55, 56-69 and 70-plus years, and those subgroups contained about 160, 30 and 59 TCR-sequenced participants, respectively.

The CDR3 regions of human TCRbeta chains were analyzed by immunosequencing. The authors' pipeline ran thus. Repertoire TCRs were checked for matches against a reference library of SARS-CoV-2-specific TCRs that had been generated using the MIRA antigen-specificity platform. Breadth was defined as the fraction of unique TCRs that were SARS-CoV-2-associated. Depth was defined as the fraction of total T cells that were SARS-CoV-2-associated. Using the MIRA data, every spike-specific TCR was mapped to the spike region that the TCR reacted to and assigned to either a CD4 or a CD8 class. Log10-transformed breadth and depth values were compared by one-way ANOVA with Sidak's multiple comparisons tests. The table comes from immuneACCESS by way of TCRdb, which keeps in-frame sequences with V and J called. Part of the clones is missing from these tables; in studies checked, under half for an unresolved V gene and the rest for unknown reasons. Clonal size and the V and J genes are those of that table, whereas D and trimming came from the DNA. The sample table records roughly 190,000 clones; approximately 90% of these occur just once. Approximately 1.7% of the sample is held by the ten biggest clonotypes.

About this clone: Its antigen remains undetermined. No quality values exist for individual bases; no much larger clone is one base distant.

Including cysteine and phenylalanine, the CDR3 has 12 amino acids. The kept DNA is CDR3 alone, 36 bases in frame from the first base. The study at large found these results: Because no day 14 peak-response samples were available, the repertoires could be characterized only after the peak T cell response. Nearly half of unique spike-specific TCRs reportedly recognized epitopes outside regions mutated in the B.1.351 and B.1.1.7 variants. After two AZD1222 doses, both the breadth and the depth of spike-specific TCRs were significantly higher than at day 0 and than in MenACWY recipients. The 56-69-year group was small, and its depth increase did not reach significance, likely because of low power. Participants were mostly white British and included more females than males, and it was suggested by the authors that clonal diversity may have been underestimated. The whole spike protein was spanned by vaccine-associated CD4 TCRs, and dominant responses were seen in regions 160-218 and 743-854. Conclusions about previously exposed vaccinees are limited, since just five to seven AZD1222 recipients were seropositive for SARS-CoV-2 at baseline.

Read against the paper, the sample's time point label means: about 28 days (+/-7) after the second vaccine dose. Because spike-specific TCR depth and breadth did not differ between the two schedules, AZD1222 recipients who got a second dose at roughly 4 weeks were pooled with those who got a second dose at roughly 12 weeks. Vaccinee samples came from UK trials COV001 and COV002, including a single-blind randomized controlled phase 2/3 trial of AZD1222 (ChAdOx1 nCoV-19) in healthy adults. For TCRbeta chain sequencing, PBMC samples were collected from trial participants at day 0 and at day 28 after the second dose.

The V gene is TRBV12-2 and the J gene is TRBJ2-1; the D segment call TRBD1 is taken from the table without a DNA check. TRBV12-2 is given as a pseudogene. The sequenced sample was peripheral blood, obtained 28 days after the second AZD1222 dose. This receptor was identified in an adult who received the AZD1222 COVID-19 vaccine. CDR3 protein: CASRGQGNEQFF. The sequenced DNA: TGTGCAAGTCGAGGGCAGGGTAATGAGCAGTTCTTC.